This T cell receptor (beta chain) was recorded in a study of blood T cell repertoires in COVID-19. Study-level information: T cells, B-cell-depleted T cells, or PBMCs supplied cDNA or gDNA.

Trimming shortened V by 3 bases and J by 4 bases, and 17 bases separated the two germline ends. The CDR3 length is 16 residues. Germline CDR1 reads SGHDT; CDR2 reads YYEEEE. The assay was immunoSEQ multiplex PCR, and TCRdb's table has in-frame clones only and misses some. The sample holds 200,000 to 250,000 clones, around 90% seen once. The J gene is TRBJ1-5, the V gene TRBV5-6; tentatively, D is TRBD1 (5 bases). The TCR originated in a woman aged 50 to 65 with acute COVID-19. The sample was PBMCs or T cells enriched from blood (not recorded which). The CDR3 DNA reads as TGTGCCAGCAGCTCGATGACGACGGGGGATAATCAGCCCCAGCATTTT. Its translation is CASSSMTTGDNQPQHF.